This T cell receptor beta chain was observed in a study of T cell responses to AZD1222 COVID-19 vaccine. Across the study: It was second doses at about 4 or about 12 weeks that were pooled. General observations from the study: The reported proportion of spike-specific TCRs targeting unmutated variant regions was nearly half.

Germline lookup yields CDR1 DFQATT and CDR2 SNEGSKA (reference sequence). Trimming took 3 bases from V and 2 from J, leaving 16 bases between them. The CDR3 contains 15 residues. Produced via immunoSEQ multiplex PCR; TCRdb's table is partial and in-frame only. The data contain roughly 150,000 clones, about 91% of them singletons. With respect to this clone: What it binds is not known.

The sequences come from peripheral blood, collected on day 0 of AZD1222 vaccination. The rearrangement uses TRBV20-1 and TRBJ1-2; D remains ambiguous. This receptor was taken from an adult in good health. In nucleotides, the CDR3 is TGCAGTGCTAGTGGGGTCCGGCAGCCCAACTATGGCTACACCTTC. Encoded protein: CSASGVRQPNYGYTF.